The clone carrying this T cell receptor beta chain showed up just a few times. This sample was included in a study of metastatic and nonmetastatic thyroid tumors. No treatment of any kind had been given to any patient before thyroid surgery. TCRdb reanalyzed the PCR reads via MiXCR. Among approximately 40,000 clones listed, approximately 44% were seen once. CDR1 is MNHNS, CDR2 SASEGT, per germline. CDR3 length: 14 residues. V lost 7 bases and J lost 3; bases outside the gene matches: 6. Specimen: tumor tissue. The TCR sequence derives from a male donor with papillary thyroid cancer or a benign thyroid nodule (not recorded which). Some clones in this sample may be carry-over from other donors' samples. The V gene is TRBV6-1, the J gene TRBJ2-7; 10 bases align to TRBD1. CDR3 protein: CASTKTGGVYEQYF. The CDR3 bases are TGTGCCAGCACCAAGACAGGGGGCGTCTACGAGCAGTACTTC.